This is a list of T cell receptor beta chains from one sample in a study of cytomegalovirus exposure and HLA in healthy donors. Sequencing was performed with immunoSEQ multiplex PCR; in TCRdb, only in-frame clones are kept and a portion is missing. The sample lists fewer than 250,000 clones; roughly 84% were seen once. Sequenced: PBMCs. These receptors all stem from a woman between 25 and 40 years old in good health and CMV-seropositive. The CDR3 runs from the conserved cysteine through the conserved F or W.

TRBJ1-5,TRBV12-5,CASGLDPNQPQHF
TRBJ1-1,TRBV9,CASSVGRDRKRGEAFF
TRBJ2-5,TRBV5-1,CASSFMVGQETQYF
TRBJ2-1,TRBV29-1,CSVVLSGQLDNEQFF
TRBJ1-1,TRBV5-1,CASSLDPAPGTEAFF
TRBJ2-7,TRBV7-2,CASSQQGSEQYF
TRBJ2-7,TRBV11-3,CASSFPERYEQYF
TRBJ2-3,TRBV7-7,CASSPRSADTQYF
TRBJ1-1,TRBV29-1,CSVAQMSRMDTEAFF
TRBJ1-2,TRBV6-1,CASDRQFTSGYTF
TRBJ1-2,TRBV30,CAWSASGPGVFWGYTF
TRBJ2-2,TRBV4-1,CASSQGHFVGELFF
TRBJ1-2,TRBV5-8,CASSFRVEGYTF
TRBJ1-2,TRBV30,CAWRVQGSGGYTF
TRBJ1-2,TRBV7-3,CASSTDRGHGYTF
TRBJ2-2,TRBV25-1,CASSDTGISTGELFF
TRBJ2-2,TRBV27,CATGPNANTGELFF
TRBJ2-7,TRBV28,CASSASGGAYEQYF
TRBJ1-4,TRBV2,CASTGERATNEKLFF
TRBJ1-1,TRBV10-3,CAIRTGTGVGKNTEAFF
TRBJ2-5,TRBV2,CASSESGDWETQYF
TRBJ2-1,TRBV4-2,CASSQGGLAYNEQFF
TRBJ1-1,TRBV9,CASSRTGAREAFF
TRBJ1-4,TRBV19,CASSIGGVGNEKLFF
TRBJ1-5,TRBV2,CASSEFGTYQPQHF
TRBJ2-7,TRBV15,CATSPPRGAGVSREQYF
TRBJ2-7,TRBV4-3,CASSDGTSGRAVRYF
TRBJ2-5,TRBV4-3,CASSQDLGGWETQYF
TRBJ2-7,TRBV9,CASSVGSQNYEQYF
TRBJ1-2,TRBV4-1,CASSPPGSGYTF
TRBJ1-1,TRBV30,CAWNSGRGQNTEAFF
TRBJ1-2,TRBV6-6,CASIADTYYGYTF
TRBJ1-2,TRBV9,CASSARVSTTFNYGYTF
TRBJ2-2,TRBV19,CASSPGTNPNTGELFF
TRBJ2-1,TRBV10-3,CATRGSGSYDEQFF
TRBJ2-2,TRBV27,CASSSRGFFFRGTGELFF
TRBJ1-2,TRBV30,CAWSVGTLGYTF
TRBJ2-7,TRBV6-6,CASGSSGSYEQYF
TRBJ1-2,TRBV30,CAWSPNFGLPRNYGYTF
TRBJ1-2,TRBV29-1,CSVEGRDGYTF
TRBJ1-2,TRBV7-9,CASSIQPDGQAATF
TRBJ2-7,TRBV5-1,CASSLEVAASYEQYF
TRBJ2-7,TRBV4-1,CASSRTSGNEQYF
TRBJ2-5,TRBV11-2,CASSYGLPGTQYF
TRBJ1-5,TRBV30,CAWSEADKGDQPQHF
TRBJ2-7,TRBV29-1,CSVEEPGTGIYEQYF
TRBJ2-2,TRBV5-1,CASSRLGRLNTGELFF
TRBJ1-4,TRBV18,CASSRREKDEKLFF
TRBJ2-5,TRBV30,CAWSGPFIAGGESYQETQYF
TRBJ1-1,TRBV5-1,CASSLARLVPGAVGAFF
TRBJ2-1,TRBV30,CAWSPGNEQFF